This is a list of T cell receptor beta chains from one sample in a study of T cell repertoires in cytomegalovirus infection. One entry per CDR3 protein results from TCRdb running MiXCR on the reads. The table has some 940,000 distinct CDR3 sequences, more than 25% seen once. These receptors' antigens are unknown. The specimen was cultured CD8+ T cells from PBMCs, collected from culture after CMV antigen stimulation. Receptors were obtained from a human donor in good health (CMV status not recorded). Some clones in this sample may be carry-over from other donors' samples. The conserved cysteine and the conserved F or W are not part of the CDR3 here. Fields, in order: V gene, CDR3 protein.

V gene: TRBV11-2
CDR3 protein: ASSPSGQTNEQF

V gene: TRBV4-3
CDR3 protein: ASSQGGAGSTDTQY

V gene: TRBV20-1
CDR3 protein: SGNRRVNEQF

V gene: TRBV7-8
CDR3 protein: ASSPGGGQGYEQY

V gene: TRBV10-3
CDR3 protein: AISEGLAGGLVEQF

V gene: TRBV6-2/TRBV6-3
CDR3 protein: ASRIGTIYGYT

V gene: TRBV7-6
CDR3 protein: ASRPIQGNYGYT

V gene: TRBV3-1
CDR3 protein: ASSQGEGRGYGYT

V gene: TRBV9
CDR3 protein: ASNQQGTEAF

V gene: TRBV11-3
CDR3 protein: ASSTRGSSGGSEQF

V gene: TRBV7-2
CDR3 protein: ASSLDDGGYSYEQY

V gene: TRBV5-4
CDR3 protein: ASSPGGIPRSYNEQF

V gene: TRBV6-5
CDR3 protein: ASSPGLAGIEQF

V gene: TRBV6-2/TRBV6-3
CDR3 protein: ASSSPIMAGARRDTQY

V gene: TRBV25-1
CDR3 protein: ASSELWGSETQY

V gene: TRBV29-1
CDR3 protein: SVGRYGATEAF